This T cell receptor (beta chain) was captured by sequencing in a study of beta chain features in type 1 diabetes. Looking at the study overall: Patient and healthy donor groups were alike in age, gender and cell yields. The examined sorted cells totaled 107,917,701 across samples.

Whole-study findings and limits: Among all four CD4+ subsets, Type 1 diabetes patients had TCRB CDR3s that were moderately but significantly shorter. Sampled from patients, naive, central memory and Treg TCRB repertoires appeared more similar than those sampled from healthy donors. PCR may have favored shorter templates equally in patients and controls.

With respect to this clone: Its antigen is still unknown.

The sequenced template was cDNA made from the entire isolated RNA. Sequencing used immunoSEQ multiplex PCR; TCRdb keeps in-frame clones, though not all of them. This table holds about 340,000 clones, about a tenth found once. The CDR3 length is 14 residues. V lost 5 bases, J lost 1 base, and 11 bases lay in between. Germline V gene sequence: CDR1 MNHEY, CDR2 SMNVEV (reference sequence). The specimen sequenced was central memory CD4+ T cells from blood. This TCR came from a man aged 25 to 40 with type 1 diabetes. The rearrangement uses TRBV27 and TRBJ1-1; D unclear. The CDR3 coding sequence is TGTGCCAGCAGTCTAACAGAGAAGAACACTGAAGCTTTCTTT. Residues: CASSLTEKNTEAFF.